This T cell receptor beta chain originates from a study of blood T cell repertoires in COVID-19. Participant reports of clinical history set cohort assignment. Trimming removed 7 bases at V and 1 base at J, with 6 bases between. The germline gives CDR1 KGHDR, CDR2 SFDVKD. This CDR3 contains 12 residues. The data were produced by immunoSEQ multiplex PCR, yet TCRdb's version contains in-frame clones alone and is incomplete. This sample has some 250,000 clones; roughly nine tenths occur once, and the top ten carry approximately 1.3%. Specimen: PBMCs or T cells enriched from blood (not recorded which). The V gene is TRBV24-1, the J gene TRBJ1-1, with a tentative D call TRBD1 (5 bases). The TCR sequence derives from a human donor in a cohort exposed to, infected with or recovered from COVID-19 (not recorded which). The donor label of this sample is uncertain. The CDR3 DNA reads as TGTGCCACCAGCAGGGAGAACACTGAAGCTTTCTTT. This sequence encodes CATSRENTEAFF.